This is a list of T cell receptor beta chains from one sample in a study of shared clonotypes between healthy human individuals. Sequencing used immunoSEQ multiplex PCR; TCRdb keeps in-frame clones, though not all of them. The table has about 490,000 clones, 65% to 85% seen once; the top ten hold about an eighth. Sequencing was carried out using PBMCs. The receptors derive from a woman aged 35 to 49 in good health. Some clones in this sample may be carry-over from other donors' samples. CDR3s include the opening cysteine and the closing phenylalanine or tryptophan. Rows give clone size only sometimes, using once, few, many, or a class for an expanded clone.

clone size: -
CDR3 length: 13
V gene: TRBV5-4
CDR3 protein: CASSLTTHTEQYF

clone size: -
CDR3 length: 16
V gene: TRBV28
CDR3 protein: CASSSTPGSGPYEQYF

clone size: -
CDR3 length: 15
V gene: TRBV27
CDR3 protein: CASSSRDRGSYGYTF

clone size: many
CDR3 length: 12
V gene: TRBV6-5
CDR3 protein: CATGGGTDTQYF

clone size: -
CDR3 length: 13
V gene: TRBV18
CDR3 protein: CASSPVTGDEQYF

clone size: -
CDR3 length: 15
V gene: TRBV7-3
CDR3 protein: CASSQMTGSSYEQYF

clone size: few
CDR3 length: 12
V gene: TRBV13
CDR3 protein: CASSSEPYEQYF

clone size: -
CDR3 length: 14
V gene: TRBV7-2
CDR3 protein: CASSLVRAGGELFF

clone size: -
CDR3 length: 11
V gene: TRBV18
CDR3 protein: CASSPGGELFF

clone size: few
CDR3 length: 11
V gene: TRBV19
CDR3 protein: CASSIMGIQYF

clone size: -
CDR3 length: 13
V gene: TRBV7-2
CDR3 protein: CASSLLLADTQYF

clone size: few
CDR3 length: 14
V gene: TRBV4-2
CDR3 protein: CASSLAGGLYEQYF

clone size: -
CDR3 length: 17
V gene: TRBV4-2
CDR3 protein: CASSQEGGLAGADTQYF

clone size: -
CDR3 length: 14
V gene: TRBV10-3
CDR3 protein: CAIRPTGVGNTIYF

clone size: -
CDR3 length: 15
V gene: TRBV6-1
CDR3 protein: CASRVGTAPNQPQHF

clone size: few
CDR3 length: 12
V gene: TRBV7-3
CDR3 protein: CASSLSSGELFF

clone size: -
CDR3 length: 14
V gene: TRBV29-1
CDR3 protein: CSVAPLAGANEQFF

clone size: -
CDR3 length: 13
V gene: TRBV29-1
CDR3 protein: CSVPRDWAYEQYF

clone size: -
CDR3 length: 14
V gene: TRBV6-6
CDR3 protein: CASRPGSILGEQYF

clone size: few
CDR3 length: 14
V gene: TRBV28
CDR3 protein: CASSSIDRAHEQYF

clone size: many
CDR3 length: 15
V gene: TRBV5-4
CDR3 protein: CASSPDRSVGNTIYF

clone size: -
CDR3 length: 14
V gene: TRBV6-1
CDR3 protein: CASSVSGLPYEQYF

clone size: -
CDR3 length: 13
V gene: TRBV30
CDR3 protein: CAWSVGGQETQYF

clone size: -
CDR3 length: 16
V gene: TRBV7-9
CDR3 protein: CASSLGELLRIGELFF

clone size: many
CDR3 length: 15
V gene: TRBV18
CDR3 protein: CASSPMGVSYNEQFF

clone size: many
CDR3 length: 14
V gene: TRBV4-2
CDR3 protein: CASSQEMGGGRQFF